The 9 T cell receptor beta chains below were found in one sample sequenced in a study of blood T cell repertoires in COVID-19 (dated by TCRdb to the early 2020s). Libraries were made using the immunoSEQ multiplex PCR assay. TCRdb re-hosts the immuneACCESS table, in-frame sequences only. Its copies lack some clones; in the studies checked, an unresolved V gene accounts for under half of them, and the cause for the rest is not known. Present in this sample are 100,000 or so clones, over 80% of which were seen just once. The ten most abundant clones make up roughly 10% of the sample. The sample taken for sequencing was peripheral blood. Source of these receptors: a woman aged 70-85 years with active or convalescent COVID-19.

The chain has TRBV2 and TRBJ2-2; 7 bases fit TRBD1. CDR3 size: 14 residues. J was trimmed by 2 bases and V by 6 bases; bases with no gene match: 3. Germline V gene data show CDR1 as SNHLY and CDR2 as FYNNEI. The CDR3 region has the DNA TGTGCCAGCAGCCGGGACAGAAACACCGGGGAGCTGTTTTTT. Protein product: CASSRDRNTGELFF.

In regard to this clone: The sample holds other DNA sequences that translate to the same CDR3. This CDR3 reads CASSIDRNTEAFF. CDR3 bases: TGTGCCAGTAGCATCGACAGGAACACTGAAGCTTTCTTT. The chain joins TRBV19 to TRBJ1-1; a weak D match, TRBD1 (5 bases). Germline CDR1 and CDR2: LNHDA and SQIVND (reference sequence). The CDR3 has 13 amino acids. V shed 6 bases and J shed 1 base, with 9 bases lying between them. Together with reference TRBV19 and TRBJ1-1, the CDR3 gives the full variable domain: DGGITQSPKYLFRKEGQNVTLSCEQNLNHDAMYWYRQDPGQGLRLIYYSQIVNDFQKGDIAEGYSVSREKKESFPLTVTSAQKNPTAFYLCASSIDRNTEAFFGQGTRLTVV.

The chain employs TRBV18 and TRBJ2-7, with 9 bases lining up with TRBD1. This CDR3 region has 13 residues. In germline, CDR1 is KGHSH, CDR2 LQKENI. V trimming: 8 bases; J trimming: 3 bases; junction bases outside the gene matches: 5. CDR3 region: CASRSGQGYEQYF. The CDR3 coding sequence is TGTGCCAGCAGATCGGGACAGGGCTACGAGCAGTACTTC. The complete variable domain, with remaining parts taken from reference TRBV18 and TRBJ2-7, reads NAGVMQNPRHLVRRRGQEARLRCSPMKGHSHVYWYRQLPEEGLKFMVYLQKENIIDESGMPKERFSAEFPKEGPSILRIQQVVRGDSAAYFCASRSGQGYEQYFGPGTRLTVT.

The V call is TRBV5-1, the J call TRBJ2-1; 13 bases map to TRBD2. Germline V lookup: CDR1 SGHRS, CDR2 YFSETQ. With V trimmed by 4 bases and J by 7 bases, 8 bases remained unmatched. This CDR3 has 16 residues. The CDR3 DNA follows: TGCGCCAGCAGCGCATCCGGGACTAGCGGGGTAAATGAGCAGTTCTTC. It is translated as CASSASGTSGVNEQFF.

The gene calls are TRBV11-2 and TRBJ2-3, with D possibly matching TRBD2 (5 bases). This CDR3 has 16 residues. Germline loops: CDR1 SGHAT, CDR2 FQNNGV. V was clipped by 1 base and J by 4 bases, with 15 bases between them. The CDR3 region has the DNA TGTGCCAGCAGCTTAGTGGGGATCGGAGGTCCAGATACGCAGTATTTT. It is translated as CASSLVGIGGPDTQYF. Full variable domain (rest looked up from reference TRBV11-2 and TRBJ2-3): EAGVAQSPRYKIIEKRQSVAFWCNPISGHATLYWYQQILGQGPKLLIQFQNNGVVDDSQLPKDRFSAERLKGVDSTLKIQPAKLEDSAVYLCASSLVGIGGPDTQYFGPGTRLTVL.

V gene TRBV4-1 combines with J gene TRBJ1-5, with D hard to call. CDR1 and CDR2 (germline): MGHRA, YSYEKL. The CDR3 contains 13 residues. Trimming removed 0 bases at V and 7 bases at J, with 7 bases between. The CDR3 sequence: CASSQEPGQPQHF. CDR3 sequence (DNA): TGCGCCAGCAGCCAAGAACCGGGGCAGCCCCAGCATTTT.

The chain combines TRBV24-1 with TRBJ2-7, with TRBD1 matching over 8 bases. V was pared by 3 bases and J by 4 bases, with 10 bases of the junction left unmatched. Per germline, CDR1 KGHDR and CDR2 SFDVKD. CDR3 length: 16 amino acids. Written as DNA, the CDR3 is TGTGCCACCAGTGATCCAAATGGACAGGGTCTGTACGAGCAGTACTTC. It is translated as CATSDPNGQGLYEQYF.

The rearrangement uses TRBV4-1 and TRBJ1-3; 7 bases are shared with TRBD1. Losses at the gene ends were 2 bases for V and 7 bases for J; bases not matched to a gene: 5. Germline V gene data show CDR1 as MGHRA and CDR2 as YSYEKL. CDR3 length equals 14 residues. CDR3 nucleotide sequence: TGCGCCAGCAGCCAACCGACAGGGTCCAACACCATATATTTT. Residues: CASSQPTGSNTIYF.

The CDR3 DNA reads as TGTGCCAGCAGTTCTAGCGGGGGCCCAACCTACGAGCAGTACTTC. It specifies CASSSSGGPTYEQYF. The chain links TRBV11-2 to TRBJ2-7, with 10 bases identical to TRBD2. The CDR3 runs 15 residues. Per the germline V gene, CDR1 is SGHAT and CDR2 is FQNNGV. The J segment lost 2 bases and the V segment lost 6 bases, leaving 7 bases of the junction unmatched.